These 30 T cell receptor beta chains originate from one sample sequenced in a study of cytomegalovirus exposure and HLA in healthy donors. The primer mix had 60 Vbeta and 13 Jbeta primers. Generated by immunoSEQ multiplex PCR, the TCRdb table keeps only in-frame clones and is missing some. The table has 100,000 or so clones, around four fifths seen once. The sample was PBMCs. These receptor sequences come from a man aged 25 to 40 in good health and CMV-seropositive.

This clone was seen a handful of times. The genes are TRBV6-1 and TRBJ1-4, with 7 bases aligning to TRBD1. Germline trimming cut 5 bases from V and 7 bases from J; bases unmatched to any gene: 7. The CDR3 contains 14 residues. CDR1 and CDR2 (germline): MNHNS, SASEGT. The CDR3 bases are TGTGCCAGCAGTCCCACGCAGGGGGGTGAAAAACTGTTTTTT. Its translation is CASSPTQGGEKLFF.

This clone was found once. The chain links TRBV6-6 to TRBJ1-1, with TRBD1 matching over 8 bases. The CDR3 has 13 amino acids. V was pared by 6 bases and J by 4 bases, with 4 bases of the junction left unmatched. Germline-derived CDR1 and CDR2 are MNHNY and SVGAGI (reference sequence). The CDR3 region is CASRRQGATEAFF. Here the CDR3 DNA reads TGTGCCAGCAGGCGTCAGGGGGCCACTGAAGCTTTCTTT.

This CDR3 is CASSRQGFGEQYF. The DNA for the CDR3 is TGTGCCAGCAGTCGACAGGGGTTTGGGGAGCAGTACTTC. The chain joins TRBV14 to TRBJ2-7; 8 nucleotides align to TRBD1. Germline values: CDR1 SGHDN, CDR2 FVKESK. This CDR3 has 13 amino acids. J lost 7 bases, V lost 6 bases, and 8 bases had no gene match.

J is TRBJ1-4 and V is TRBV6-1; D gene ambiguous. Per the germline V gene, CDR1 is MNHNS and CDR2 is SASEGT. The V and J ends lost 6 bases and 7 bases respectively, with 15 bases between them. The CDR3 length is 14 residues. CDR3 coding DNA: TGTGCCAGCAGGAACGGGGTTGCGGGTGAAAAACTGTTTTTT. It specifies CASRNGVAGEKLFF.

The chain carries TRBV6-5 and TRBJ2-7, with a possible D match to TRBD1 (6 bases). Trimming removed 8 bases from V and 6 bases from J, with 17 bases in between. The CDR3 loop spans 13 amino acids. Germline CDR1 MNHEY, CDR2 SVGAGI. Here the CDR3 reads CASRDTGALEQYF. The CDR3 DNA reads as TGTGCCAGCCGGGACACCGGAGCCCTCGAGCAGTACTTC.

V and J are TRBV6-6 and TRBJ2-5; 7 bases align to TRBD2. CDR1 is MNHNY, CDR2 SVGAGI, per germline (reference sequence). V lost 2 bases, J lost 6 bases, and 6 bases stayed unmatched. The CDR3 length is 14 residues. CDR3 amino acids: CASSYGAGVKTQYF. The CDR3 DNA is TGTGCCAGCAGTTACGGGGCGGGAGTAAAGACCCAGTACTTC.

This chain uses TRBV18 with TRBJ2-7, with D uncertain. V shed 4 bases and J shed 6 bases, with 10 bases lying between them. This CDR3 spans 12 amino acids. Germline CDR1 reads KGHSH; CDR2 reads LQKENI. The DNA for the CDR3 is TGTGCCAGCTCACGCTTACTCTCCGAGCAGTACTTC. Its translation: CASSRLLSEQYF.

CDR3 sequence: CASSQDPTSMGYNEQFF. The DNA for the CDR3 is TGCGCCAGCAGCCAAGACCCTACTAGCATGGGCTACAATGAGCAGTTCTTC. The V call is TRBV4-1, the J call TRBJ2-1; perhaps TRBD2 as D (6 bases). Germline V gives CDR1 MGHRA, CDR2 YSYEKL. The CDR3 runs 17 residues. Trimming cost V 0 bases and J 3 bases, with 15 bases left between them.

V is TRBV5-4 and J is TRBJ1-2; a possible D gene is TRBD1 (5 bases). The CDR3 extends over 13 amino acids. Per germline, CDR1 SGHNT and CDR2 YYREEE (reference sequence). V lost 1 base, J lost 3 bases, and 7 bases lay in between. The CDR3 here is CASSLRGDYGYTF. DNA for the CDR3: TGTGCCAGCAGCTTGAGGGGCGACTATGGCTACACCTTC.

The chain carries TRBV30 and TRBJ1-3, with 7 bases matching TRBD1. Trimming cost V 5 bases and J 0 bases; bases outside gene matches: 7. CDR1 GTSNPN and CDR2 SVGIG come from the germline V gene (reference sequence). CDR3 size: 15 residues. CDR3 sequence reads: CAWGGGPLSGNTIYF. The DNA of the CDR3 is TGTGCCTGGGGAGGGGGCCCCCTCTCTGGAAACACCATATATTTT.

Comment on this clone: A read error may explain this, as a much larger clone is one base away. V and J are TRBV5-5 and TRBJ1-2; 9 bases are a match to TRBD1. The V and J ends lost 4 bases and 5 bases, in that order; junction bases with no gene match: 3. The CDR3 is 13 amino acids. Germline values: CDR1 SGHKS, CDR2 YYEKEE (reference sequence). The CDR3 DNA is TGTGCCAGCAGCCCCGGGACAGGGTATGGCTACACCTTC. This translates into CASSPGTGYGYTF.

This clone has only one observation. This chain uses TRBV10-2 with TRBJ1-6; D is possibly TRBD1 (6 bases). This CDR3 spans 20 amino acids. Trimming took 0 bases from V and 6 from J, leaving 24 bases between them. CDR1 and CDR2 from the germline V gene are WSHSY and SAAADI. The CDR3 DNA reads TGCGCCAGCAGTGAGTCGGGCATTATGAGAGGGGGTCTGGTTAATTCACCCCTCCACTTT. Translating gives CASSESGIMRGGLVNSPLHF.

This sequence joins TRBV4-3 and TRBJ2-1; 8 bases are shared with TRBD1. This CDR3 is 16 amino acids long. V trimming: 0 bases; J trimming: 7 bases; junction bases outside the gene matches: 8. Per germline, CDR1 LGHNA and CDR2 YSLEER. The CDR3: CASSQERQGAWNEQFF. The DNA for the CDR3 is TGCGCCAGCAGCCAAGAGAGGCAGGGGGCCTGGAATGAGCAGTTCTTC.

The CDR3 coding sequence is TGTGCCAGCAGCCTTGGGGGGGCAAGCTCCTACGAGCAGTACTTC. Translating gives CASSLGGASSYEQYF. The V call is TRBV7-8, the J call TRBJ2-7; tentative D call: TRBD2 (7 bases). The CDR3 runs to 15 residues. V was shortened by 5 bases and J by 0 bases, with 14 bases between the two germline ends. CDR1 and CDR2 (germline): SGHVS, FQNEAQ.

The chain employs TRBV7-8 and TRBJ2-4; tentatively, D is TRBD1 (6 bases). Germline assignment: CDR1 SGHVS and CDR2 FQNEAQ. V was cut by 5 bases and J by 0 bases, with 17 bases left in between. This CDR3 comprises 17 residues. The CDR3 protein is CASSPEQGTLAKNIQYF. In DNA form, the CDR3 reads TGTGCCAGCAGCCCTGAACAGGGAACACTAGCCAAAAACATTCAGTACTTC.

This sequence joins TRBV6-1 and TRBJ2-7; a weak D match, TRBD1 (6 bases). CDR1 and CDR2 from the germline V gene are MNHNS and SASEGT. The V and J ends lost 6 bases and 3 bases respectively, with 18 bases between them. The CDR3 totals 15 residues. The CDR3 here is CASSQVQGTHYEQYF. The DNA of the CDR3 is TGTGCCAGCAGCCAGGTTCAGGGGACCCACTACGAGCAGTACTTC.

The chain couples TRBV18 to TRBJ2-3; 11 bases are a match to TRBD2. Germline assignment: CDR1 KGHSH and CDR2 LQKENI. This CDR3 has 17 residues. J was trimmed by 2 bases and V by 3 bases; bases with no gene match: 7. The CDR3: CASSPMVLAGATDTQYF. DNA of the CDR3: TGTGCCAGCTCACCTATGGTACTAGCGGGAGCCACAGATACGCAGTATTTT.

V gene TRBV21-1 combines with J gene TRBJ2-2; TRBD2 reflects the table's D call only, with no check against the DNA. TRBV21-1 is a recognized pseudogene. This CDR3 spans 14 amino acids. CDR3 amino acids: CARGRTRNTGELFF. The DNA of the CDR3 is TGTGCCAGAGGCAGGACTCGAAACACCGGGGAGCTGTTTTTT.

This chain links TRBV7-2 with TRBJ1-4; 7 bases map to TRBD1. V shed 4 bases and J 4 bases; nucleotides not matched to a gene: 6. CDR1 is SGHTA and CDR2 is FQGNSA in the germline V gene. The CDR3 is made up of 15 amino acids. The CDR3 reads CASSSQGVVNEKLFF. The CDR3 nucleotides read TGTGCCAGCAGCTCGCAGGGGGTTGTTAATGAAAAACTGTTTTTT.

The chain carries TRBV19 and TRBJ2-3, with TRBD2 matching 11 bases. CDR3 length: 15 residues. J was trimmed by 6 bases and V by 7 bases; bases with no gene match: 9. In germline, CDR1 is LNHDA, CDR2 SQIVND (reference sequence). The CDR3 loop reads CASTATSGTSDTQYF. CDR3 DNA: TGTGCCAGTACCGCGACTAGCGGGACGTCGGATACGCAGTATTTT.

J is TRBJ2-2 and V is TRBV2; D uncertain. Per germline, CDR1 SNHLY and CDR2 FYNNEI. The CDR3 contains 11 residues. Trimming cost V 6 bases and J 6 bases, with 5 bases left between them. Written as DNA, the CDR3 is TGTGCCAGCAGGGCCCCCGGGGAGCTGTTTTTT. Translating gives CASRAPGELFF. Drawing the rest from reference TRBV2 and TRBJ2-2, the complete variable domain is EPEVTQTPSHQVTQMGQEVILRCVPISNHLYFYWYRQILGQKVEFLVSFYNNEISEKSEIFDDQFSVERPDGSNFTLKIRSTKLEDSAMYFCASRAPGELFFGEGSRLTVL.

The chain couples TRBV28 to TRBJ1-3; tentative D call: TRBD1 (6 bases). The germline gives CDR1 MDHEN, CDR2 SYDVKM. CDR3 length: 15 amino acids. Between the trimmed V and J ends, which lost 4 bases and 0 bases, there was a span of 10 bases. The CDR3 reads CASSSTGNSGNTIYF. The CDR3 region has the DNA TGTGCCAGCAGTTCTACAGGGAACTCTGGAAACACCATATATTTT.

This chain links TRBV11-2 with TRBJ2-5, with 7 positions matching TRBD1. The ends lost 1 base at V and 0 bases at J; junction bases unmatched: 2. The CDR3 is 15 amino acids. CDR1 and CDR2 (germline): SGHAT, FQNNGV. The CDR3 loop is CASSLGDRNQETQYF. CDR3 DNA sequence: TGTGCCAGCAGCTTAGGGGACAGAAACCAAGAGACCCAGTACTTC.

Here the CDR3 reads CASSPGLAGATYNEQFF. Here the CDR3 DNA reads TGTGCCAGCAGCCCAGGACTAGCGGGGGCTACCTACAATGAGCAGTTCTTC. The rearrangement links TRBV7-6 to TRBJ2-1; 13 positions agree with TRBD2. J lost 2 bases, V lost 5 bases, and 6 bases had no gene match. The CDR3 length is 17 residues. Germline V lookup: CDR1 SGHVS, CDR2 FNYEAQ.

The J gene is TRBJ2-7, the V gene TRBV6-5; 10 bases map to TRBD2. Germline CDR1 is MNHEY and CDR2 is SVGAGI. V lost 6 bases, J lost 0 bases, and 5 bases stayed unmatched. CDR3 size: 15 residues. The CDR3, as DNA: TGTGCCAGCAGATCGGCTAGCGGGAGCTCCTACGAGCAGTACTTC. As protein: CASRSASGSSYEQYF.

CDR3 in amino acids: CAWHRDRDNSPLHF. CDR3 bases: TGTGCCTGGCACCGGGACAGGGATAATTCACCCCTCCACTTT. The V and J genes are TRBV30 and TRBJ1-6; 9 nucleotides agree with TRBD1. The germline CDR1 and CDR2 sequences are GTSNPN and SVGIG (reference sequence). The V and J ends lost 5 bases and 5 bases, in that order; junction bases with no gene match: 4. The CDR3 sequence is 14 residues long.

The chain employs TRBV5-4 and TRBJ2-7; no firm D call. Looked up from germline, CDR1 is SGHNT and CDR2 is YYREEE (reference sequence). V was trimmed by 0 bases and J by 3 bases, leaving 10 bases between them. This CDR3 spans 14 amino acids. CDR3 DNA sequence: TGTGCCAGCAGCTTGGGGCCGGGTGGCTACGAGCAGTACTTC. The encoded protein is CASSLGPGGYEQYF.

This chain uses TRBV18 with TRBJ1-4; TRBD1 might be the D (6 bases). The V gene lost 5 bases and the J gene lost 0 bases, with 10 bases spanning the gap. This CDR3 has 15 residues. Germline loops: CDR1 KGHSH, CDR2 LQKENI. CDR3 in amino acids: CASSWGHSTNEKLFF. The CDR3 DNA is TGTGCCAGCTCATGGGGACACTCAACTAATGAAAAACTGTTTTTT.

The chain joins TRBV14 to TRBJ2-7; possible D gene TRBD2, 6 bases. CDR1 is SGHDN, CDR2 FVKESK, per germline. With 4 bases removed from V and 7 bases from J, the gap between germline ends came to 14 bases. The CDR3 contains 13 residues. In nucleotides, the CDR3 is TGTGCCAGCAGCCGAAGACTAGGGAGGGAGCAGTACTTC. Encoded protein: CASSRRLGREQYF.

The chain joins TRBV2 to TRBJ2-7; the D gene is possibly TRBD2 (5 bases). The CDR3 has 16 amino acids. CDR1 and CDR2 from the germline V gene are SNHLY and FYNNEI. Trimming cost V 3 bases and J 2 bases, with 17 bases left between them. The CDR3 region has the DNA TGTGCCAGCAGTGAGTCCGGGAACTCACTTGCCTACGAGCAGTACTTC. Its translation is CASSESGNSLAYEQYF.